This section outlines one TCR beta chain sequence together with its context. Its antigen is unknown. This CDR3 has 15 amino acids. The data belong to a study of T cells in tumors after PD-1 blockade. The wider study: During anti-PD-1 treatment, some patients continued daily vismodegib 150 mg. Broader study findings: After therapy, most expanded exhausted CD8+ clones were absent pre-treatment, suggesting clonal replacement.

The method was immunoSEQ multiplex PCR; TCRdb's version includes in-frame clones alone and lacks a portion of them. This table has 11,000 to 15,000 clones, 65% to 70% appearing once. The chain carries TRBV21-1 and TRBJ2-7; the table names TRBD2, a call not compared with the DNA. TRBV21-1 is shown as a pseudogene. The sequence was obtained from a human donor with cutaneous squamous cell carcinoma. The sample in question was tumor tissue, obtained after anti-PD-1 treatment. CDR3 amino acids: CASRSGTSGPYEQYF. CDR3 DNA sequence: TGTGCCAGCAGAAGCGGGACTAGCGGGCCCTACGAGCAGTACTTC.